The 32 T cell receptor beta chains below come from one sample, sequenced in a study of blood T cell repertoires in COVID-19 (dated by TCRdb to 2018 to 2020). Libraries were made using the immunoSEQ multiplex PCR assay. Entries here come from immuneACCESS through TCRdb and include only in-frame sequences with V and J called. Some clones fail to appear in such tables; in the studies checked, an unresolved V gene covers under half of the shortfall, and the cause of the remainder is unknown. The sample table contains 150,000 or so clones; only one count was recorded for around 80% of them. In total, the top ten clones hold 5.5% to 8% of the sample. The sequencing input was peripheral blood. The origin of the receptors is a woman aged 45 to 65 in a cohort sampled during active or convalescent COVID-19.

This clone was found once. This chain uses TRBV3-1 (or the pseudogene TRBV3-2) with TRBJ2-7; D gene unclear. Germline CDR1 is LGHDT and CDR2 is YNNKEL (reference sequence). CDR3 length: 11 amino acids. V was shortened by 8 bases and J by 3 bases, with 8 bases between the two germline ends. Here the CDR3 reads CASGIGYEQYF. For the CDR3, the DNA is TGTGCCAGCGGTATCGGCTACGAGCAGTACTTC.

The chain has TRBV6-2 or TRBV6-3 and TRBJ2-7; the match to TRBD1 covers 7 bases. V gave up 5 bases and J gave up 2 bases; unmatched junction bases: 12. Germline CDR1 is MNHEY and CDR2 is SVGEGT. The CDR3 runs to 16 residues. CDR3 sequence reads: CASSKDLGQPPYEQYF. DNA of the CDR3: TGTGCCAGCAGTAAGGACTTGGGACAGCCACCCTACGAGCAGTACTTC.

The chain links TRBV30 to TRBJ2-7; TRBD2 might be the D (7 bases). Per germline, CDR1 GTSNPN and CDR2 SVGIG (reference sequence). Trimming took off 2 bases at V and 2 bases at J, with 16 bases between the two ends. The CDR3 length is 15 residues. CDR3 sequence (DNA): TGTGCCTGGAGTAAAGGGCGGGGGCGTACCTACGAGCAGTACTTC. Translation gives CAWSKGRGRTYEQYF. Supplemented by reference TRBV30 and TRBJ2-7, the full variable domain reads SQTIHQWPATLVQPVGSPLSLECTVEGTSNPNLYWYRQAAGRGLQLLFYSVGIGQISSEVPQNLSASRPQDRQFILSSKKLLLSDSGFYLCAWSKGRGRTYEQYFGPGTRLTVT.

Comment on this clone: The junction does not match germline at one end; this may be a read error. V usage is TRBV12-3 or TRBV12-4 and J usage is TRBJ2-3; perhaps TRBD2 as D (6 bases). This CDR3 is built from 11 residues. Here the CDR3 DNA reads TGTGCCAGCAGTTTAGGTCGCGGGGTACAATTT. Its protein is CASSLGRGVQF.

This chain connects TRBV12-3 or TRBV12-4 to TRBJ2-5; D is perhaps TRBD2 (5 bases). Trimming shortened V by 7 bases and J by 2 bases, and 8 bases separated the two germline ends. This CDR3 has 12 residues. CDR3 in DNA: TGTGCCAGCACGGGGTCTCAAGAGACCCAGTACTTC. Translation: CASTGSQETQYF.

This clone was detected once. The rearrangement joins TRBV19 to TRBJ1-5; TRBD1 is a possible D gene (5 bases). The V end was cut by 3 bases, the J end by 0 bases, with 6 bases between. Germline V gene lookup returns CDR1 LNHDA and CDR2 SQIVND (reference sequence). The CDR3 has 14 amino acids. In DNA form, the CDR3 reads TGTGCCAGTAGTATGGGGCATAGCAATCAGCCCCAGCATTTT. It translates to CASSMGHSNQPQHF.

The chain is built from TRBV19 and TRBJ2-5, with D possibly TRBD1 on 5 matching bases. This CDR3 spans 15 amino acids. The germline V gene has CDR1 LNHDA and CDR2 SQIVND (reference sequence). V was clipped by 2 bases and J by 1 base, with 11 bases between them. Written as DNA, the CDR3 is TGTGCCAGTAGTATATGGGGCAGCACCCAAGAGACCCAGTACTTC. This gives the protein CASSIWGSTQETQYF.

Here the CDR3 reads CASSQQRTGGVPQPQHF. The CDR3 DNA sequence: TGTGCCAGCTCACAGCAACGGACAGGCGGTGTCCCCCAGCCCCAGCATTTT. The chain combines TRBV18 with TRBJ1-5; 7 bases agree with TRBD1. The CDR3 is 17 residues long. J lost 7 bases, V lost 4 bases, and 16 bases had no gene match. Germline V gene data show CDR1 as KGHSH and CDR2 as LQKENI.

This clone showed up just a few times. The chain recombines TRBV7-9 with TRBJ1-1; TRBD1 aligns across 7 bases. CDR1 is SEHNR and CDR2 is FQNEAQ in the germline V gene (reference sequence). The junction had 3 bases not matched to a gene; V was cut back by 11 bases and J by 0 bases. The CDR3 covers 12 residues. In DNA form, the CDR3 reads TGTGCCGCCCAGGGGGTGAACACTGAAGCTTTCTTT. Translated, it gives CAAQGVNTEAFF.

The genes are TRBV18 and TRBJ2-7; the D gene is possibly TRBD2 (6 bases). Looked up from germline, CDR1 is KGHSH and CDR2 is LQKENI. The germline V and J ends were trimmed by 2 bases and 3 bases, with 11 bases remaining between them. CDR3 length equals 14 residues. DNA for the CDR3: TGTGCCAGCTCACCAACGGGGAGGATCTACGAGCAGTACTTC. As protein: CASSPTGRIYEQYF.

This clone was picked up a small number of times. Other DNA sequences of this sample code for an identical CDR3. The CDR3, as DNA: TGCAGTGCTAGTGGGGGGGGTGAGCAGTTCTTC. This codes for CSASGGGEQFF. The chain recombines TRBV20-1 with TRBJ2-1; 7 bases match TRBD2. Looked up from germline, CDR1 is DFQATT and CDR2 is SNEGSKA (reference sequence). After removal of 3 bases from V and 9 bases from J, the junction contained 2 bases not matched to a gene. This CDR3 has 11 residues.

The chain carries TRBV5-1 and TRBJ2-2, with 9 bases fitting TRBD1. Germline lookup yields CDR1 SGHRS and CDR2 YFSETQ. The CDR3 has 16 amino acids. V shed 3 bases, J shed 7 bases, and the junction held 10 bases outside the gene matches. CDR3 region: CASSYTGTGYDGELFF. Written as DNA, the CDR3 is TGCGCCAGCAGCTATACCGGGACAGGGTACGACGGGGAGCTGTTTTTT.

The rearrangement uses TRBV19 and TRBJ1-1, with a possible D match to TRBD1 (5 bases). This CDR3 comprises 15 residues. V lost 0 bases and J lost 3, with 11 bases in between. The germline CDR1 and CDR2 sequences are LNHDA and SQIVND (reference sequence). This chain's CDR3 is CASSIDSGWDTEAFF. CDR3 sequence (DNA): TGTGCCAGTAGTATAGATTCAGGGTGGGACACTGAAGCTTTCTTT.

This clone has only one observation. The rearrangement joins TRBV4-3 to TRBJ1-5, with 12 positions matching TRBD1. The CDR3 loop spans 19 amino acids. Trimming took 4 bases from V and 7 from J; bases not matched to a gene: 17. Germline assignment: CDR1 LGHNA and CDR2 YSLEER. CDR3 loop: CASSPQVGTGTGGGQPQHF. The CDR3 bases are TGCGCCAGCAGCCCCCAAGTGGGAACCGGGACAGGGGGCGGACAGCCCCAGCATTTT.

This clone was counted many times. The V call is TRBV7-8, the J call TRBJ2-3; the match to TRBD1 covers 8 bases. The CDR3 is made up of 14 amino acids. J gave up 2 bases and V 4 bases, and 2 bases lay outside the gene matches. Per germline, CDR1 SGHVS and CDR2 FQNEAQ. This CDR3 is CASSWTGFTDTQYF. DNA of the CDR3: TGTGCCAGCAGCTGGACAGGGTTCACAGATACGCAGTATTTT. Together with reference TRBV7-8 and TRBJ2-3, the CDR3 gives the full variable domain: GAGVSQSPRYKVAKRGQDVALRCDPISGHVSLFWYQQALGQGPEFLTYFQNEAQLDKSGLPSDRFFAERPEGSVSTLKIQRTQQEDSAVYLCASSWTGFTDTQYFGPGTRLTVL.

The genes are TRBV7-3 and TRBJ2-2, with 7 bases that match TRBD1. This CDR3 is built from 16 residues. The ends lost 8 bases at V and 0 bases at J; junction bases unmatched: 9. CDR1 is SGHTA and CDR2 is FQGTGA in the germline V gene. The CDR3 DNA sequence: TGTGCCAGCGGGACCGGGACAGACTCGAACACCGGGGAGCTGTTTTTT. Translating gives CASGTGTDSNTGELFF.

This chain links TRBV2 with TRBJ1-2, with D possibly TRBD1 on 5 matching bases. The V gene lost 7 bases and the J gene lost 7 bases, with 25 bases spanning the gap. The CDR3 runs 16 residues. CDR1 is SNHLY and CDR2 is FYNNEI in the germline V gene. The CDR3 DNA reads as TGTGCCAGCACCCCCAGGGCCGGCAGTACTGGTAGTGGCTACACCTTC. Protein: CASTPRAGSTGSGYTF.

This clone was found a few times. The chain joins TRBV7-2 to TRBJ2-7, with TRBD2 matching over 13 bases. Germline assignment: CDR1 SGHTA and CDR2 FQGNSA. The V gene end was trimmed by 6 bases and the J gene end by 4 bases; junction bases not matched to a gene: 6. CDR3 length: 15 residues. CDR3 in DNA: TGTGCCAGCAGACTAGCGGGGGGGCCGGGGTACGAGCAGTACTTC. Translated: CASRLAGGPGYEQYF.

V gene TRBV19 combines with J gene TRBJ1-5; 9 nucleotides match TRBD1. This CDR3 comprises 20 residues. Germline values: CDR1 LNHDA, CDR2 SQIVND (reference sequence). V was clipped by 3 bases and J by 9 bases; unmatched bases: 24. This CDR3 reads CASSIKQGARTSRFVGPQHF. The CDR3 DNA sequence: TGTGCCAGTAGTATCAAACAGGGGGCGCGGACCTCACGCTTTGTGGGGCCCCAGCATTTT. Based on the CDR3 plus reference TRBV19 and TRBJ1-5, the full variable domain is DGGITQSPKYLFRKEGQNVTLSCEQNLNHDAMYWYRQDPGQGLRLIYYSQIVNDFQKGDIAEGYSVSREKKESFPLTVTSAQKNPTAFYLCASSIKQGARTSRFVGPQHFGDGTRLSIL.

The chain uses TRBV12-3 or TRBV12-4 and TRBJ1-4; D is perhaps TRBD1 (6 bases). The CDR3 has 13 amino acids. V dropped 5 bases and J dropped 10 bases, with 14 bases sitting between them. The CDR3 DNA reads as TGTGCCAGCAGTCCGCTACAGGGACGAAAACTGTTTTTT. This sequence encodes CASSPLQGRKLFF.

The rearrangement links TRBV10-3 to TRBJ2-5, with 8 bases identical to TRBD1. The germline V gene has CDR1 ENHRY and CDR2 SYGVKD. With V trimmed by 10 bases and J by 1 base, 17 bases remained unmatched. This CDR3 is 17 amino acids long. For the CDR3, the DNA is TGTGCCAGCCGACTGGGACAGGCCAGAGGTGGCCAAGAGACCCAGTACTTC. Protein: CASRLGQARGGQETQYF.

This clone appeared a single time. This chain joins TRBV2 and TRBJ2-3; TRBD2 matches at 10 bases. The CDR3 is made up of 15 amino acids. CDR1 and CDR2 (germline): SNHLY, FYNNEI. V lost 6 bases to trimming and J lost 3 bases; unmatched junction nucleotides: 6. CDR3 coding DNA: TGTGCCAGCAGCGCTCTAGCGGGGGTTACAGATACGCAGTATTTT. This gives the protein CASSALAGVTDTQYF.

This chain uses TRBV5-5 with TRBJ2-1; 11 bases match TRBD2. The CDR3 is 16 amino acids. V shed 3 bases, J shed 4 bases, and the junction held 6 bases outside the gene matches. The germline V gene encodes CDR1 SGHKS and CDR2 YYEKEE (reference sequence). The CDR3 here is CASSSYSSGGYNEQFF. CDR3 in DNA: TGTGCCAGCAGCTCATACTCTAGCGGGGGGTACAATGAGCAGTTCTTC. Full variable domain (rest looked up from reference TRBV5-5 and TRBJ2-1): DAGVTQSPTHLIKTRGQQVTLRCSPISGHKSVSWYQQVLGQGPQFIFQYYEKEERGRGNFPDRFSARQFPNYSSELNVNALLLGDSALYLCASSSYSSGGYNEQFFGPGTRLTVL.

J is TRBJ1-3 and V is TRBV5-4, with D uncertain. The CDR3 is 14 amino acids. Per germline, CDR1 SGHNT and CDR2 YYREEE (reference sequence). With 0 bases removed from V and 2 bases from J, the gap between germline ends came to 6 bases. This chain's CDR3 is CASSLDSTGNTIYF. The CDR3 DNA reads TGTGCCAGCAGCTTGGACAGCACTGGAAACACCATATATTTT.

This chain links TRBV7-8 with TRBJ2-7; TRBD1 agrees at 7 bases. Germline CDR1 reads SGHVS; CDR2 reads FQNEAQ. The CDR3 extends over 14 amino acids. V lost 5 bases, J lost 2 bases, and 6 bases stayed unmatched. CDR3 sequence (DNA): TGTGCCAGCAGCCAGGGGGTCGAGGCCTACGAGCAGTACTTC. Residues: CASSQGVEAYEQYF.

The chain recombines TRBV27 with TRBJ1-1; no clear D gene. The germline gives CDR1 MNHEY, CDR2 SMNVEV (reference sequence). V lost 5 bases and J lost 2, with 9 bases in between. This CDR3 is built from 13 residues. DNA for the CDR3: TGTGCCAGCAGTCCCTACGGTAACACTGAAGCTTTCTTT. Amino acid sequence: CASSPYGNTEAFF.

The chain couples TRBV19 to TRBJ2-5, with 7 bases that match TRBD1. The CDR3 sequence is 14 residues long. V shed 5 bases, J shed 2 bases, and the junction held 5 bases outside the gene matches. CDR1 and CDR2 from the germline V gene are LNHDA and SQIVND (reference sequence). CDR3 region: CASSSQGTQETQYF. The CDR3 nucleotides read TGTGCCAGTAGTTCACAGGGGACGCAAGAGACCCAGTACTTC.

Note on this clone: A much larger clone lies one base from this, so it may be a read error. CDR3 in amino acids: CASSPGETGGYTF. CDR3 nucleotides: TGCGCCAGCAGCCCAGGGGAGACGGGAGGCTACACCTTC. This chain connects TRBV5-1 to TRBJ1-2, with D maybe TRBD1 (6 bases). The V end lost 4 bases, the J end lost 8 bases, and 15 bases lay between the germline ends. Germline V CDR1 and CDR2: SGHRS, YFSETQ. The CDR3 has 13 amino acids.

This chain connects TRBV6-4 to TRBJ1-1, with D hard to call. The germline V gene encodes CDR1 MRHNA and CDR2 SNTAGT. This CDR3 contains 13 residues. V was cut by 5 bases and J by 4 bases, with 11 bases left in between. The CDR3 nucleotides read TGTGCCAGCAGTCGGCAAACGGGCACTGAAGCTTTCTTT. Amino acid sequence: CASSRQTGTEAFF.

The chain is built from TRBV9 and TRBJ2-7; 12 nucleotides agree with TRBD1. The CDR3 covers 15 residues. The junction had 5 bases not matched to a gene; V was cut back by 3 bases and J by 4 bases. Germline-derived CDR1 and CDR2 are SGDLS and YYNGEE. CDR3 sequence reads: CASSAGTGGAYEQYF. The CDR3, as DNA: TGTGCCAGCAGCGCGGGGACAGGGGGCGCGTACGAGCAGTACTTC.

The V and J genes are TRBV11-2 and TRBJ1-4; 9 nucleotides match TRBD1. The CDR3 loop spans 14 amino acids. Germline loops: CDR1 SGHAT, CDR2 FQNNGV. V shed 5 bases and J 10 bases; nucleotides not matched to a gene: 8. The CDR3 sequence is CASSPRTGEGKLFF. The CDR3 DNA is TGTGCCAGCAGCCCCAGGACAGGGGAGGGAAAACTGTTTTTT.

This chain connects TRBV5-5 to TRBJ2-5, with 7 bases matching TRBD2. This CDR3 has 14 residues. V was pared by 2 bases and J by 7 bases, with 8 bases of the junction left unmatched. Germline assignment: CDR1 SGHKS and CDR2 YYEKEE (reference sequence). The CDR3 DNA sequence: TGTGCCAGCAGCTTCCAACCTGGGAGGGCGACCCAGTACTTC. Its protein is CASSFQPGRATQYF.